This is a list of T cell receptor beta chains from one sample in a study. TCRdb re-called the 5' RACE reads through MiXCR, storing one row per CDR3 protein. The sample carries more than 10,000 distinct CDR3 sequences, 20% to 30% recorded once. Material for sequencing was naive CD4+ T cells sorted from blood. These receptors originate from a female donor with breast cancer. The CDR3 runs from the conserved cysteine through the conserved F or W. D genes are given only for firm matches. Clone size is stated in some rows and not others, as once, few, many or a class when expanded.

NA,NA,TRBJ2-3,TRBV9,CASKTGTDDTQYF
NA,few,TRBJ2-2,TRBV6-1,CASSESEAGLYSLAGELFF
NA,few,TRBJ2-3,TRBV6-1,CASSSRDRSLTDTQYF
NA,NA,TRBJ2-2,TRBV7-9,CASSFSTGPTGELFF
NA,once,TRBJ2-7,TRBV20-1,CSAGGPGREDFF
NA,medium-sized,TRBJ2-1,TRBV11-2,CASSRRTSEQFF
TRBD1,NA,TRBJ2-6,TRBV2,CASSLGGSGANVPTF
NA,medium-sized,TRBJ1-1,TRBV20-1,CSAPRGGPGQEAFF
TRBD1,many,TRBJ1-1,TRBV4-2,CASRTGGAGDTEAFF
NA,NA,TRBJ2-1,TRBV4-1,CASSHRAGDEQFF
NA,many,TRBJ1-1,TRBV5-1,CASSLVVNTEAFF
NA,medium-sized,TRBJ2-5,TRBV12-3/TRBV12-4,CASSRSQETQYF
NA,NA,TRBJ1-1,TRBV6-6,CASSSVGLVNTGAFF
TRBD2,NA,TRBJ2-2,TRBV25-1,CASSELAGGPTGELFF
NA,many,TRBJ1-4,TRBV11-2,CASSSPGLGGGPPNEKLFF